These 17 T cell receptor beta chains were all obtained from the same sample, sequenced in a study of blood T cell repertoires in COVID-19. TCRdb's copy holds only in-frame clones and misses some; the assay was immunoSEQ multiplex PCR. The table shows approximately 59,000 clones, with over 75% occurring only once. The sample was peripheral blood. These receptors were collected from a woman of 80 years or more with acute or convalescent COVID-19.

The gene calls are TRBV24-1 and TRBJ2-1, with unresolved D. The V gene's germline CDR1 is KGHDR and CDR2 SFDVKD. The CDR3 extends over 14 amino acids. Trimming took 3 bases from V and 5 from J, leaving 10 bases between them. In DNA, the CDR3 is TGTGCCACCAGTGATCTCAGGCCTAACAATGAGCAGTTCTTC. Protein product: CATSDLRPNNEQFF.

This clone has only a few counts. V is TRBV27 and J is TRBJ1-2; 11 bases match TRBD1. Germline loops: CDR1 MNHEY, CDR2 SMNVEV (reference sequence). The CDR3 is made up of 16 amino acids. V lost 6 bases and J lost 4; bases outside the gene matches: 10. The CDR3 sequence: CASRQGTGGKFYGYTF. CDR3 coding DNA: TGTGCCAGCAGACAAGGGACAGGGGGAAAGTTCTATGGCTACACCTTC.

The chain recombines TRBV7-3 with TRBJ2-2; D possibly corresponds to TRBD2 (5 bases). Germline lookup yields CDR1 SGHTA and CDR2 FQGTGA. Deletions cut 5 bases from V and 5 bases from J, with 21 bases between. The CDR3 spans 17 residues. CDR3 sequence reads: CASSTIGVTGGTGELFF. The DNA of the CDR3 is TGTGCCAGCAGCACTATAGGAGTGACTGGAGGTACCGGGGAGCTGTTTTTT.

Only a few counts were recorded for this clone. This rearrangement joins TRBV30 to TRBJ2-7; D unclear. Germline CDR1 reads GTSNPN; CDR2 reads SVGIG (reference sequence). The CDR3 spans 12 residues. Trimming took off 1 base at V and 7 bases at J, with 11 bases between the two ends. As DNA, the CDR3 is TGTGCCTGGAGTGGTTGGGTGAGGGAGCAGTACTTC. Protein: CAWSGWVREQYF.

The DNA of the CDR3 is TGTGCCAGCAGCTTGGTATCGGGACTAGCGGGGGCTACCTACGAGCAGTACTTC. The encoded protein is CASSLVSGLAGATYEQYF. The chain employs TRBV11-2 and TRBJ2-7, with TRBD2 matching 14 bases. The CDR3 consists of 18 residues. Germline CDR1 and CDR2: SGHAT and FQNNGV. The V gene end was trimmed by 3 bases and the J gene end by 2 bases; junction bases not matched to a gene: 9.

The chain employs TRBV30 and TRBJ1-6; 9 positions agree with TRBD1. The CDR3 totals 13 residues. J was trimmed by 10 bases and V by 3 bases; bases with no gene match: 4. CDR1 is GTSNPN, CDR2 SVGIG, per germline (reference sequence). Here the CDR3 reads CAWRGQGRSPLHF. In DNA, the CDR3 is TGTGCCTGGAGGGGACAGGGTAGGTCACCCCTCCACTTT.

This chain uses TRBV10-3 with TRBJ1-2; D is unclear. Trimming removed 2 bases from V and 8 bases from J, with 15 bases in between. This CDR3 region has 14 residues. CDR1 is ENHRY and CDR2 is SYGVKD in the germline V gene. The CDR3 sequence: CAISEGEGSLGYTF. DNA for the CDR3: TGTGCCATCAGTGAGGGCGAGGGCTCCTTAGGCTACACCTTC.

CDR3 bases: TGCGCCAGCAGCTTGGCTCCCGGCTCGGGACAATCACCCCTCCACTTT. This encodes CASSLAPGSGQSPLHF. V is TRBV5-1 and J is TRBJ1-6; D perhaps matches TRBD1 (6 bases). This CDR3 has 16 amino acids. Trimming left V 0 bases short and J 10 bases short, with 17 bases between. Germline lookup yields CDR1 SGHRS and CDR2 YFSETQ. The full variable domain, in which reference TRBV5-1 and TRBJ1-6 provide the parts outside the CDR3, is KAGVTQTPRYLIKTRGQQVTLSCSPISGHRSVSWYQQTPGQGLQFLFEYFSETQRNKGNFPGRFSGRQFSNSRSEMNVSTLELGDSALYLCASSLAPGSGQSPLHFGNGTRLTVT.

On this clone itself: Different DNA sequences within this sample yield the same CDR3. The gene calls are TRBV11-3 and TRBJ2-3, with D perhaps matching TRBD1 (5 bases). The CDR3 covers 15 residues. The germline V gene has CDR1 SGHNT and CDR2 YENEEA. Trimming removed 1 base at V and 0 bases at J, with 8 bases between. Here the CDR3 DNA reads TGTGCCAGCAGCTTAGTAGGGGCCAGCACAGATACGCAGTATTTT. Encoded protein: CASSLVGASTDTQYF. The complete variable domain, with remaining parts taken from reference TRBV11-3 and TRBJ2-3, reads EAGVVQSPRYKIIEKKQPVAFWCNPISGHNTLYWYLQNLGQGPELLIRYENEEAVDDSQLPKDRFSAERLKGVDSTLKIQPAELGDSAVYLCASSLVGASTDTQYFGPGTRLTVL.

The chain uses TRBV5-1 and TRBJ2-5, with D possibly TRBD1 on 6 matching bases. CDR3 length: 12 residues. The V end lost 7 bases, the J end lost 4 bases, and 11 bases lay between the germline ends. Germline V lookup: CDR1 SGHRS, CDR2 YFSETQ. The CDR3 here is CASGTRGETQYF. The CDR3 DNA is TGCGCCAGCGGGACCAGGGGAGAGACCCAGTACTTC.

CDR3 bases: TGTGCCAGCAGAGAACTGGGACTCCAAGGGGCCGAGCAGTTCTTC. Translated: CASRELGLQGAEQFF. The J gene is TRBJ2-1, the V gene TRBV27; tentative D call: TRBD2 (6 bases). Between the trimmed V and J ends, which lost 6 bases and 10 bases, there was a span of 22 bases. This CDR3 region has 15 residues. Germline loops: CDR1 MNHEY, CDR2 SMNVEV (reference sequence).

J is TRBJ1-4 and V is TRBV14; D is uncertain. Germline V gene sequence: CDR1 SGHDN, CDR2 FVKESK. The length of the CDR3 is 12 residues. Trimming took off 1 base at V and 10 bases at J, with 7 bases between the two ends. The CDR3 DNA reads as TGTGCCAGCAGCCAAGCGGTCGGAAAACTGTTTTTT. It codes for CASSQAVGKLFF. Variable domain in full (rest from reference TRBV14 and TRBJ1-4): EAGVTQFPSHSVIEKGQTVTLRCDPISGHDNLYWYRRVMGKEIKFLLHFVKESKQDESGMPNNRFLAERTGGTYSTLKVQPAELEDSGVYFCASSQAVGKLFFGSGTQLSVL.

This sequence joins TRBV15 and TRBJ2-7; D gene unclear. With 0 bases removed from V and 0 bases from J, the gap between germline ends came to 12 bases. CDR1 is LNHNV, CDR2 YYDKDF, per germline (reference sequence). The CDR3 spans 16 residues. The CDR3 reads CATSRERQDTSYEQYF. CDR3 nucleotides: TGTGCCACCAGCAGAGAAAGACAAGATACCTCCTACGAGCAGTACTTC.

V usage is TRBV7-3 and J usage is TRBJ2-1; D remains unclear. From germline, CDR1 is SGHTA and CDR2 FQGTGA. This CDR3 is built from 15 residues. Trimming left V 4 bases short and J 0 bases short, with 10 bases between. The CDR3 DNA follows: TGTGCCAGCAGCTCTGACACCAGCTCCTACAATGAGCAGTTCTTC. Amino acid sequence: CASSSDTSSYNEQFF.

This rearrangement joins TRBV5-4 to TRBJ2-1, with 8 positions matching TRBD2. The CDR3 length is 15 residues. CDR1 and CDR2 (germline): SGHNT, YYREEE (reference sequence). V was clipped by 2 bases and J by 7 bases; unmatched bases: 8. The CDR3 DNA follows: TGTGCCAGCAGCTTCGCGGGGGGCTTGGGGAATGAGCAGTTCTTC. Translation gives CASSFAGGLGNEQFF.

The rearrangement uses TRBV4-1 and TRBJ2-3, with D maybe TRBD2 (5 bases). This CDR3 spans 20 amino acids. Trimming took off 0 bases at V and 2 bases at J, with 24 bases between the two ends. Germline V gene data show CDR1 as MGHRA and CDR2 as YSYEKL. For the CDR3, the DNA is TGCGCCAGCAGCCAAGATTTCGTACCCGAGCAGCGGAGATACACAGATACGCAGTATTTT. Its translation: CASSQDFVPEQRRYTDTQYF.

CDR3 in amino acids: CATRGRGNRVGDEQFF. The CDR3 bases are TGTGCCACCCGTGGTAGGGGGAACAGGGTAGGAGATGAGCAGTTCTTC. The J gene is TRBJ2-1, the V gene TRBV15, with D perhaps TRBD1 (6 bases). The CDR3 has 16 amino acids. Germline CDR1 and CDR2: LNHNV and YYDKDF (reference sequence). The V end lost 8 bases, the J end lost 8 bases, and 25 bases lay between the germline ends.